A selection of T cell receptor beta chains follows, all from one sample in a study of blood T cell repertoires in COVID-19. The data were produced by immunoSEQ multiplex PCR, yet TCRdb's version contains in-frame clones alone and is incomplete. The top ten clones hold around 10% of a sample with roughly 150,000 clones, about nine tenths of them seen once. The specimen was peripheral blood. These receptors were taken from a woman of 80 years or more with acute or convalescent COVID-19. The CDR3 runs from the conserved cysteine through the conserved F or W. Fields, in order: J gene, D gene, clone size, V gene, CDR3 DNA, CDR3 protein. D genes are given only for firm matches. Expanded clones are given a class, and other clones once, few, many or no size at all.

j_call: TRBJ1-1; d_call: NA; clone_size: NA; v_call: TRBV6-5; cdr3_nt: TGTGCCAGCAGTTCCCCCTGGGGGGTGCCTGAAGCTTTCTTT; cdr3_aa: CASSSPWGVPEAFF
j_call: TRBJ2-3; d_call: TRBD2; clone_size: NA; v_call: TRBV3-1/TRBV3-2; cdr3_nt: TGTGCCAGCAGCCAACTAGCGGGCACAGATACGCAGTATTTT; cdr3_aa: CASSQLAGTDTQYF
j_call: TRBJ1-1; d_call: NA; clone_size: NA; v_call: TRBV15; cdr3_nt: TGTGCCACCAGCAGAGATCTATTACAGGGGAACACTGAAGCTTTCTTT; cdr3_aa: CATSRDLLQGNTEAFF
j_call: TRBJ1-1; d_call: NA; clone_size: once; v_call: TRBV30; cdr3_nt: TGTGCCTGGAGTGCGACAGAAAGCACTGAAGCTTTCTTT; cdr3_aa: CAWSATESTEAFF
j_call: TRBJ2-2; d_call: TRBD1; clone_size: few; v_call: TRBV2; cdr3_nt: TGTGCCAGCAGACGGACAGGCAACACCGGGGAGCTGTTTTTT; cdr3_aa: CASRRTGNTGELFF
j_call: TRBJ1-4; d_call: TRBD1; clone_size: NA; v_call: TRBV7-9; cdr3_nt: TGTGCCAGCAGGTCACAGGGGGTCGATAATGAAAAACTGTTTTTT; cdr3_aa: CASRSQGVDNEKLFF
j_call: TRBJ1-4; d_call: NA; clone_size: NA; v_call: TRBV19; cdr3_nt: TGTGCCAGTAGTATTTTCGCCGCAGGGAATGAAAAACTGTTTTTT; cdr3_aa: CASSIFAAGNEKLFF
j_call: TRBJ2-2; d_call: NA; clone_size: NA; v_call: TRBV7-9; cdr3_nt: TGTGCCAGCAGCTTAGGTCTAGCCCCCGGGGAGCTGTTTTTT; cdr3_aa: CASSLGLAPGELFF
j_call: TRBJ1-3; d_call: TRBD1; clone_size: NA; v_call: TRBV5-4; cdr3_nt: TGTGCCAGCCTAGATCAGGGGGATGACACCATATATTTT; cdr3_aa: CASLDQGDDTIYF
j_call: TRBJ1-1; d_call: NA; clone_size: NA; v_call: TRBV7-2; cdr3_nt: TGTGCCAGCAGCTCGACCCAGGTCACTGAAGCTTTCTTT; cdr3_aa: CASSSTQVTEAFF
j_call: TRBJ2-2; d_call: TRBD2; clone_size: NA; v_call: TRBV9; cdr3_nt: TGTGCCAGCAGCGCCGGGGGGCTAGCGGGGATCACCGGGGAGCTGTTTTTT; cdr3_aa: CASSAGGLAGITGELFF
j_call: TRBJ1-6; d_call: TRBD1; clone_size: NA; v_call: TRBV4-1; cdr3_nt: TGCGCCAGCAGCCAAGAACCGGGACAGGGGGCTTATAATTCACCCCTCCACTTT; cdr3_aa: CASSQEPGQGAYNSPLHF
j_call: TRBJ1-3; d_call: NA; clone_size: NA; v_call: TRBV7-8; cdr3_nt: TGTGCCAGCAGCTTATCCGGACACGGGTCTGGAAACACCATATATTTT; cdr3_aa: CASSLSGHGSGNTIYF
j_call: TRBJ1-1; d_call: NA; clone_size: few; v_call: TRBV20-1; cdr3_nt: TGCAGTGCTAGTTTTTTTCCGGGGAACACTGAAGCTTTCTTT; cdr3_aa: CSASFFPGNTEAFF
j_call: TRBJ1-1; d_call: TRBD1; clone_size: NA; v_call: TRBV29-1; cdr3_nt: TGCAGCGTTCTACAGGGGGGGAAGAACACTGAAGCTTTCTTT; cdr3_aa: CSVLQGGKNTEAFF
j_call: TRBJ2-4; d_call: TRBD1; clone_size: NA; v_call: TRBV7-9; cdr3_nt: TGTGCCAGCAGCTTAGGGGACAGGATTAACATTCAGTACTTC; cdr3_aa: CASSLGDRINIQYF
j_call: TRBJ1-3; d_call: NA; clone_size: NA; v_call: TRBV9; cdr3_nt: TGTGCCAGCAGCGGCCACCTGGACGGACTCTCTGGAAACACCATATATTTT; cdr3_aa: CASSGHLDGLSGNTIYF
j_call: TRBJ1-2; d_call: NA; clone_size: NA; v_call: TRBV5-8; cdr3_nt: TGTGCCAGCAGCTTCCGTGGCTACACCTTC; cdr3_aa: CASSFRGYTF
j_call: TRBJ2-3; d_call: TRBD2; clone_size: NA; v_call: TRBV2; cdr3_nt: TGTGCCAGCAGTGAGGGGCCTAGCGGGGGTGAGGCAGATACGCAGTATTTT; cdr3_aa: CASSEGPSGGEADTQYF
j_call: TRBJ1-3; d_call: NA; clone_size: NA; v_call: TRBV5-6; cdr3_nt: TGTGCCAGCAGCTCACTCGGGGGGGCTAAACGTGGAAACACCATATATTTT; cdr3_aa: CASSSLGGAKRGNTIYF
j_call: TRBJ2-7; d_call: NA; clone_size: NA; v_call: TRBV10-2; cdr3_nt: TGCGCCAGCAGTGTGACAGGAAATACCTACGAGCAGTACTTC; cdr3_aa: CASSVTGNTYEQYF
j_call: TRBJ1-6; d_call: NA; clone_size: once; v_call: TRBV6-5; cdr3_nt: TGTGCCAGCAGTTACCAGGGAGGATCACCCCTCCACTTT; cdr3_aa: CASSYQGGSPLHF
j_call: TRBJ1-2; d_call: TRBD1; clone_size: NA; v_call: TRBV6-5; cdr3_nt: TGTGCCACGTCGGGGACAGGGGGCAACTATGGCTACACCTTC; cdr3_aa: CATSGTGGNYGYTF
j_call: TRBJ1-2; d_call: NA; clone_size: NA; v_call: TRBV9; cdr3_nt: TGTGCCAGCAGCCGACAGGATCACTATGGCTACACCTTC; cdr3_aa: CASSRQDHYGYTF
j_call: TRBJ1-1; d_call: NA; clone_size: NA; v_call: TRBV12-3/TRBV12-4; cdr3_nt: TGTGCCAGCACCAGAAACACTGAAGCTTTCTTT; cdr3_aa: CASTRNTEAFF